The 25 T cell receptor beta chains below all came from one sample that was sequenced in a study of PD-1 blockade in classical Hodgkin lymphoma. Every patient was affected by relapse after autologous stem cell transplantation, while exposure to brentuximab vedotin was not uniform. Repertoires were generated with immunoSEQ multiplex PCR, while TCRdb's copy carries only in-frame clones and drops some. The repertoire holds some 90,000 clones, with around nine tenths as singletons. The source material was peripheral blood mononuclear cells (PBMCs), sampled before the second cycle of nivolumab. The receptors derive from a human donor with classical Hodgkin lymphoma.

The CDR3 region has the DNA TGTGCCAGCAGCCCGCTAGCGGGAGGTACCTACGAGCAGTACTTC. Protein product: CASSPLAGGTYEQYF. This chain connects TRBV7-9 to TRBJ2-7, with TRBD2 identical over 11 bases. Unmatched junction bases numbered 5, after V lost 5 bases and J lost 2 bases. Germline CDR1 and CDR2: SEHNR and FQNEAQ (reference sequence). The CDR3 is 15 amino acids.

The V call is TRBV6-1, the J call TRBJ1-2; 12 bases are a match to TRBD1. The V gene's germline CDR1 is MNHNS and CDR2 SASEGT. The CDR3 totals 14 residues. With V trimmed by 7 bases and J by 7 bases, 7 bases remained unmatched. CDR3 protein: CASNPGQGASGYTF. The CDR3 DNA sequence: TGTGCCAGCAACCCGGGACAGGGGGCAAGTGGCTACACCTTC.

The sample holds one count of this clone. The J gene is TRBJ2-5, the V gene TRBV7-2; D is ambiguous. The CDR3 is made up of 14 amino acids. Germline V gives CDR1 SGHTA, CDR2 FQGNSA. V lost 1 base and J 7 bases, leaving 13 bases between the germline ends. The CDR3 DNA follows: TGTGCCAGCAGCTTAGTAACGGCAAGTCCGACCCAGTACTTC. Encoded protein: CASSLVTASPTQYF.

This sequence joins TRBV6-1 and TRBJ2-5; 13 nucleotides agree with TRBD2. The J call could be wrong; TRBJ2-7 is a better fit for the DNA end. The CDR3 consists of 15 residues. The germline V gene has CDR1 MNHNS and CDR2 SASEGT. This CDR3 is CASRTGLAGPYEQYF. CDR3 in DNA: TGTGCCAGCAGAACGGGACTAGCGGGACCCTACGAGCAGTACTTC.

The chain recombines TRBV5-5 with TRBJ2-7; 11 bases align to TRBD1. With V trimmed by 4 bases and J by 6 bases, 9 bases remained unmatched. Per germline, CDR1 SGHKS and CDR2 YYEKEE (reference sequence). The CDR3 sequence is 15 residues long. CDR3 coding DNA: TGTGCCAGCAGCCCCCTATCCGGGACAGGGGGCGAGCAGTACTTC. Its translation is CASSPLSGTGGEQYF.

V usage is TRBV7-3 and J usage is TRBJ2-1, with a tentative D call TRBD2 (6 bases). CDR3 length: 14 amino acids. In germline, CDR1 is SGHTA, CDR2 FQGTGA. The V gene lost 0 bases and the J gene lost 9 bases, with 12 bases spanning the gap. The DNA of the CDR3 is TGTGCCAGCAGCTTAACCCCGGGAGTAAGTGAGCAGTTCTTC. It is translated as CASSLTPGVSEQFF.

The chain combines TRBV20-1 with TRBJ2-1, with no clear D. Per germline, CDR1 DFQATT and CDR2 SNEGSKA (reference sequence). The CDR3 extends over 11 amino acids. Trimming removed 4 bases from V and 4 bases from J, with 5 bases in between. The CDR3 reads CSATLYNEQFF. The CDR3 DNA follows: TGCAGTGCTACCCTATACAATGAGCAGTTCTTC.

This sequence joins TRBV4-1 and TRBJ1-4, with a possible D match to TRBD1 (5 bases). Germline assignment: CDR1 MGHRA and CDR2 YSYEKL. The CDR3 runs to 15 residues. Between the trimmed V and J ends, which lost 0 bases and 5 bases, there was a span of 10 bases. As DNA, the CDR3 is TGCGCCAGCAGCCAAGAGGGACGGCTAAATGAAAAACTGTTTTTT. It yields the protein CASSQEGRLNEKLFF.

V is TRBV5-8 and J is TRBJ1-3; the D gene is possibly TRBD1 (6 bases). The V gene lost 3 bases and the J gene lost 3 bases, with 10 bases spanning the gap. The CDR3 has 14 residues. Germline CDR1 SGHTS, CDR2 YDEGEE. CDR3 in DNA: TGTGCCAGCAGCTGGGGGACACTTGGAAACACCATATATTTT. Translated, it gives CASSWGTLGNTIYF.

The chain joins TRBV6-5 to TRBJ2-7; perhaps TRBD2 as D (6 bases). The CDR3 runs 15 residues. V gave up 2 bases and J gave up 7 bases, with 18 bases separating them. The germline V gene has CDR1 MNHEY and CDR2 SVGAGI. The CDR3 protein is CASSYNRGTLGEQYF. Written as DNA, the CDR3 is TGTGCCAGCAGTTACAACCGGGGGACTCTCGGGGAGCAGTACTTC.

The chain joins TRBV11-2 to TRBJ2-7; D is perhaps TRBD1 (6 bases). Deletions cut 5 bases from V and 3 bases from J, with 17 bases between. This CDR3 comprises 15 residues. Germline V gives CDR1 SGHAT, CDR2 FQNNGV. CDR3 region: CASSDTQGLYYEQYF. The CDR3 DNA sequence: TGTGCCAGCAGCGATACACAGGGTTTATACTACGAGCAGTACTTC.

The chain employs TRBV27 and TRBJ1-4, with 10 bases that match TRBD1. CDR1 and CDR2 from the germline V gene are MNHEY and SMNVEV (reference sequence). The CDR3 length is 14 residues. The junction had 4 bases not matched to a gene; V was cut back by 5 bases and J by 7 bases. CDR3 nucleotide sequence: TGTGCCAGCAGTAAACGGGACAGGGGTGAAAAACTGTTTTTT. Translation: CASSKRDRGEKLFF.

This clone has only one observation. The genes are TRBV27 and TRBJ2-1, with 11 bases identical to TRBD1. J was trimmed by 6 bases and V by 6 bases; bases with no gene match: 7. Germline values: CDR1 MNHEY, CDR2 SMNVEV (reference sequence). The CDR3 is 15 residues long. CDR3 amino acids: CASRRDRGSSNEQFF. The CDR3 region has the DNA TGTGCCAGCAGAAGGGACAGGGGGTCTTCCAATGAGCAGTTCTTC.

The V and J genes are TRBV27 and TRBJ1-2; D call uncertain. Trimming took 0 bases from V and 0 from J, leaving 8 bases between them. This CDR3 comprises 15 residues. CDR1 is MNHEY and CDR2 is SMNVEV in the germline V gene (reference sequence). The CDR3: CASSLSVRPNYGYTF. CDR3 in DNA: TGTGCCAGCAGTTTATCGGTCAGACCTAACTATGGCTACACCTTC.

The CDR3 sequence: CASSIGRNTGELFF. In nucleotides, the CDR3 is TGTGCCAGTAGTATAGGAAGGAACACCGGGGAGCTGTTTTTT. The V gene is TRBV19, the J gene TRBJ2-2, with D hard to call. The germline V gene has CDR1 LNHDA and CDR2 SQIVND (reference sequence). The V end lost 1 base, the J end lost 1 base, and 4 bases lay between the germline ends. The CDR3 has 14 amino acids.

The V call is TRBV11-2, the J call TRBJ1-3; D is possibly TRBD1 (5 bases). Between the trimmed V and J ends, which lost 0 bases and 11 bases, there was a span of 14 bases. The CDR3 loop spans 14 amino acids. Germline V gene sequence: CDR1 SGHAT, CDR2 FQNNGV. Here the CDR3 DNA reads TGTGCCAGCAGCTTAGAGGTACAGGACGTCGCCATATATTTT. Amino acids: CASSLEVQDVAIYF.

This clone appeared a single time. The chain is built from TRBV20-1 and TRBJ2-7; D may correspond to TRBD1 or TRBD2 (5 bases each). Germline CDR1 reads DFQATT; CDR2 reads SNEGSKA (reference sequence). V was trimmed by 2 bases and J by 6 bases, leaving 8 bases between them. There are 11 residues in the CDR3. The chain's CDR3 is CSARTGGEQYF. The CDR3 DNA reads as TGCAGTGCTAGAACAGGAGGCGAGCAGTACTTC.

V and J are TRBV28 and TRBJ1-2, with 7 bases fitting TRBD1. The CDR3 has 18 residues. CDR1 is MDHEN and CDR2 is SYDVKM in the germline V gene. Trimming took 2 bases from V and 6 from J; bases not matched to a gene: 18. CDR3 protein: CASSLQYYRTGTDDGYTF. The CDR3 region has the DNA TGTGCCAGCAGTTTACAGTACTATAGGACCGGGACAGATGATGGCTACACCTTC.

CDR3 DNA: TGTGCCATCAGAGATCTAGCGGGAAACACAGATACGCAGTATTTT. Translation: CAIRDLAGNTDTQYF. The genes are TRBV10-3 and TRBJ2-3, with 9 bases identical to TRBD2. Trimming cost V 6 bases and J 2 bases; bases outside gene matches: 6. CDR1 is ENHRY and CDR2 is SYGVKD in the germline V gene. The CDR3 extends over 15 amino acids.

V and J are TRBV27 and TRBJ1-4; D is ambiguous. Trimming removed 4 bases at V and 0 bases at J, with 18 bases between. The V gene's germline CDR1 is MNHEY and CDR2 SMNVEV (reference sequence). The CDR3 loop spans 18 amino acids. The DNA of the CDR3 is TGTGCCAGCAGTTCCAAGCCAGGTTTTGTAACAACTAATGAAAAACTGTTTTTT. It codes for CASSSKPGFVTTNEKLFF.

The chain carries TRBV7-9 and TRBJ2-6; no clear D. V was trimmed by 5 bases and J by 0 bases, leaving 8 bases between them. Germline V lookup: CDR1 SEHNR, CDR2 FQNEAQ (reference sequence). The CDR3 runs 15 residues. The CDR3: CASSPINSGANVLTF. The CDR3, as DNA: TGTGCCAGCAGCCCGATTAACTCTGGGGCCAACGTCCTGACTTTC.

This clone was found once. The V gene is TRBV9, the J gene TRBJ2-7; 11 nucleotides align to TRBD1. Germline V gives CDR1 SGDLS, CDR2 YYNGEE. The CDR3 runs to 15 residues. The V segment lost 0 bases and the J segment 6 bases; nucleotides outside the gene matches: 5. This CDR3 is CASSVGLGQGGEQYF. The CDR3 DNA follows: TGTGCCAGCAGCGTAGGTTTGGGACAGGGGGGCGAGCAGTACTTC.

The chain combines TRBV5-5 with TRBJ2-5; 8 bases agree with TRBD2. The CDR3 length is 18 residues. The V gene's germline CDR1 is SGHKS and CDR2 YYEKEE (reference sequence). V lost 2 bases to trimming and J lost 5 bases; unmatched junction nucleotides: 17. Written as DNA, the CDR3 is TGTGCCAGCAGCTTTGGCCTGAAACTAGCGGAAGGGGGGGAGACCCAGTACTTC. Translating it yields CASSFGLKLAEGGETQYF.

The rearrangement uses TRBV6-1 and TRBJ2-2; a possible D gene is TRBD2 (5 bases). Germline CDR1 reads MNHNS; CDR2 reads SASEGT. CDR3 length: 13 amino acids. V was shortened by 9 bases and J by 2 bases, with 10 bases between the two germline ends. CDR3 protein: CASLGLNTGELFF. CDR3 DNA: TGTGCCAGTCTAGGACTTAACACCGGGGAGCTGTTTTTT.

This chain uses TRBV2 with TRBJ2-5, with D uncertain. Trimming cost V 4 bases and J 4 bases, with 7 bases left between them. Germline V gene lookup returns CDR1 SNHLY and CDR2 FYNNEI. This CDR3 has 12 amino acids. The CDR3 reads CASSVSGETQYF. The CDR3 DNA sequence: TGTGCCAGCAGTGTTTCGGGAGAGACCCAGTACTTC.